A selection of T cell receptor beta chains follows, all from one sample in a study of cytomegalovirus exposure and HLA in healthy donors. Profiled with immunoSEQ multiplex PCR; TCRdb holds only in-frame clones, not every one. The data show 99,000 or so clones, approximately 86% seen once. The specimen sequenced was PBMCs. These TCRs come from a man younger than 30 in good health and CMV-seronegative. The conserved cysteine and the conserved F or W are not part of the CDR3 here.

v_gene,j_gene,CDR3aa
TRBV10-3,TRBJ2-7,ASSYYSGYEQY
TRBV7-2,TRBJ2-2,ASSPFSTGELF
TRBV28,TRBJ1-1,ASQGQLNTEAF
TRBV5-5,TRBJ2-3,ASSLGLAGLDTQY
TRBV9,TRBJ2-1,ASSVVGQNNEQF
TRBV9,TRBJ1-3,ASSDRSSSGNTIY
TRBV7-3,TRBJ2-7,ASSLSGTSGPYEQY
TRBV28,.,ASGQGGEQY
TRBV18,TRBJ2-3,ASSPLAGSTDTQY
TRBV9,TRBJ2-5,ASSEGSLNQETQY
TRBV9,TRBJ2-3,ASSGDRGRTDTQY
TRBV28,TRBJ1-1,ASSPGQTLNTEAF
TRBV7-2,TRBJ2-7,ASSLAPPSIGITYEQY
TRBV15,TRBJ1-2,ATSRDSGGGYT
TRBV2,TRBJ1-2,ASSTGANYGYT
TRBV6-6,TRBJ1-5,ASSTGHNQPQH
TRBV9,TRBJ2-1,ASSVAWDRGRHEQF
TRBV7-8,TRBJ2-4,ASSFSGRALRLAKNIQY
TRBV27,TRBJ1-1,ASSLYLPGQGRGSTEAF
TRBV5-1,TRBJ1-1,ASSLAIGVTEAF
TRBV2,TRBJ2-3,ASTGGGSTDTQY
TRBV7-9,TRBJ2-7,ATSGTGDHEQY
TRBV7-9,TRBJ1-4,ASSFEKLF
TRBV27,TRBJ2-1,ASSLLAGGFNEQF
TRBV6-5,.,ASSPGPGQGYEQY
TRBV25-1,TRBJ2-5,ASSEGTGLQETQY